These 19 T cell receptor beta chains were all obtained from the same sample, sequenced in a study of blood T cell repertoires in COVID-19. Data came from immunoSEQ multiplex PCR; TCRdb stores just in-frame clones and leaves some out. The table includes about 200,000 clones, approximately 85% detected once. The source material was peripheral blood. The receptors here all came from a woman in her forties or fifties with active or convalescent COVID-19.

The chain combines TRBV27 with TRBJ1-1; no reliable D call. CDR1 is MNHEY and CDR2 is SMNVEV in the germline V gene (reference sequence). V lost 5 bases, J lost 0 bases, and 13 bases lay in between. The CDR3 totals 15 residues. This chain's CDR3 is CASSPVRYMNTEAFF. DNA for the CDR3: TGTGCCAGCAGTCCCGTGCGTTATATGAACACTGAAGCTTTCTTT.

The chain employs TRBV28 and TRBJ2-5, with D perhaps TRBD2 (5 bases). Per germline, CDR1 MDHEN and CDR2 SYDVKM. The V and J ends lost 7 bases and 1 base respectively, with 19 bases between them. CDR3 length equals 16 residues. The CDR3 bases are TGTGCCAGCACCCCGGGTGAGGGCGGAATCCAAGAGACCCAGTACTTC. It translates to CASTPGEGGIQETQYF.

This chain joins TRBV29-1 and TRBJ1-5, with a weak D call TRBD1 (5 bases). The length of the CDR3 is 14 residues. V shed 4 bases and J shed 3 bases, with 13 bases lying between them. CDR1 is SQVTM, CDR2 ANQGSEA, per germline. In nucleotides, the CDR3 is TGCAGCGTTGTCTCAGGGTCTAACAATCAGCCCCAGCATTTT. Amino acids: CSVVSGSNNQPQHF.

This sequence joins TRBV28 and TRBJ1-1; 7 bases are shared with TRBD1. Trimming cost V 11 bases and J 3 bases; bases outside gene matches: 18. CDR3 size: 16 residues. Germline V lookup: CDR1 MDHEN, CDR2 SYDVKM. This CDR3 is CAAPGGGDISDTEAFF. CDR3 DNA: TGTGCCGCGCCCGGAGGGGGCGATATTTCGGACACTGAAGCTTTCTTT.

This chain connects TRBV27 to TRBJ1-4, with D unclear. The V gene's germline CDR1 is MNHEY and CDR2 SMNVEV (reference sequence). The CDR3 has 14 residues. Trimming left V 3 bases short and J 3 bases short, with 8 bases between. The CDR3 nucleotides are TGTGCCAGCAGTTTCGGGGTAGCTAATGAAAAACTGTTTTTT. Amino acid sequence: CASSFGVANEKLFF.

The rearrangement joins TRBV10-3 to TRBJ1-1; TRBD1 agrees at 7 bases. J lost 5 bases, V lost 6 bases, and 12 bases had no gene match. CDR1 is ENHRY and CDR2 is SYGVKD in the germline V gene. This CDR3 region has 15 residues. CDR3 nucleotides: TGTGCCATCAGAGCCGTTCAGGGACAGCAGACTGAAGCTTTCTTT. Protein sequence: CAIRAVQGQQTEAFF.

The chain uses TRBV19 and TRBJ1-5, with TRBD1 matching 7 bases. CDR1 and CDR2 from the germline V gene are LNHDA and SQIVND (reference sequence). V shed 5 bases and J 0 bases; nucleotides not matched to a gene: 10. The CDR3 has 17 amino acids. CDR3 DNA: TGTGCCAGTAGTTCCATTGACAGGGTTTATAGCAATCAGCCCCAGCATTTT. Translating gives CASSSIDRVYSNQPQHF.

The sample holds one count of this clone. This chain links TRBV6-2 or TRBV6-3 with TRBJ2-6; D perhaps matches TRBD1 (6 bases). Germline lookup yields CDR1 MNHEY and CDR2 SVGEGT. The CDR3 contains 17 residues. V lost 2 bases to trimming and J lost 0 bases, with 11 bases between them. CDR3: CASSYGGPLSGANVLTF. CDR3 nucleotide sequence: TGTGCCAGCAGTTACGGGGGCCCCCTCTCTGGGGCCAACGTCCTGACTTTC.

The chain is built from TRBV6-6 and TRBJ1-1; D call uncertain. This CDR3 is built from 11 residues. V was shortened by 5 bases and J by 5 bases, with 6 bases between the two germline ends. CDR1 MNHNY and CDR2 SVGAGI come from the germline V gene (reference sequence). The CDR3 bases are TGTGCCAGCAGTCGTTATACTGAAGCTTTCTTT. Translation: CASSRYTEAFF.

This clone was observed a handful of times. The chain carries TRBV5-1 and TRBJ2-7; TRBD2 is a possible D gene (5 bases). This CDR3 comprises 15 residues. CDR1 SGHRS and CDR2 YFSETQ come from the germline V gene. V gave up 0 bases and J gave up 7 bases, with 17 bases separating them. This CDR3 reads CASSLGRGDSREQYV. DNA for the CDR3: TGCGCCAGCAGCTTGGGTCGGGGAGACTCAAGGGAGCAGTACGTC.

The rearrangement uses TRBV5-1 and TRBJ1-3; D is ambiguous. This CDR3 has 16 residues. Trimming removed 1 base from V and 0 bases from J, with 11 bases in between. Germline values: CDR1 SGHRS, CDR2 YFSETQ. The CDR3 nucleotides read TGCGCCAGCAGCTTGATGGCGGAAAGCTCTGGAAACACCATATATTTT. Encoded protein: CASSLMAESSGNTIYF.

V usage is TRBV19 and J usage is TRBJ2-1, with 9 bases matching TRBD1. Germline trimming cut 8 bases from V and 4 bases from J; bases unmatched to any gene: 3. The CDR3 runs to 13 residues. Germline V lookup: CDR1 LNHDA, CDR2 SQIVND (reference sequence). The CDR3, as DNA: TGTGCCAGTGGGGACAGGGTTTACAATGAGCAGTTCTTC. Translation: CASGDRVYNEQFF. Together with reference TRBV19 and TRBJ2-1, the CDR3 gives the full variable domain: DGGITQSPKYLFRKEGQNVTLSCEQNLNHDAMYWYRQDPGQGLRLIYYSQIVNDFQKGDIAEGYSVSREKKESFPLTVTSAQKNPTAFYLCASGDRVYNEQFFGPGTRLTVL.

The chain employs TRBV27 and TRBJ2-1; tentative D call: TRBD2 (6 bases). V lost 4 bases and J 0 bases, leaving 13 bases between the germline ends. Germline CDR1 and CDR2: MNHEY and SMNVEV (reference sequence). This CDR3 contains 16 residues. In DNA form, the CDR3 reads TGTGCCAGCAGTTCACCTATCGGGAGCTCCTACAATGAGCAGTTCTTC. It is translated as CASSSPIGSSYNEQFF.

The chain recombines TRBV29-1 with TRBJ1-3; D call uncertain. Germline loops: CDR1 SQVTM, CDR2 ANQGSEA. The CDR3 totals 13 residues. Trimming shortened V by 3 bases and J by 4 bases, and 10 bases separated the two germline ends. The DNA of the CDR3 is TGCAGCGTTGAGGGAGGGTGGGGAAACACCATATATTTT. Protein: CSVEGGWGNTIYF.

In DNA, the CDR3 is TGTGCCAGCAGCCTAATAGCGGGGGGGCCCAAGACCCAGTACTTC. Its translation: CASSLIAGGPKTQYF. This rearrangement joins TRBV3-1 (or the pseudogene TRBV3-2) to TRBJ2-5, with 11 nucleotides matching TRBD2. Per germline, CDR1 LGHDT and CDR2 YNNKEL (reference sequence). The V and J ends lost 4 bases and 6 bases, in that order; junction bases with no gene match: 7. The CDR3 contains 15 residues.

The J gene is TRBJ2-7, the V gene TRBV5-1; D remains unclear. This CDR3 has 15 residues. Trimming shortened V by 0 bases and J by 0 bases, and 10 bases separated the two germline ends. The V gene's germline CDR1 is SGHRS and CDR2 YFSETQ. Here the CDR3 DNA reads TGCGCCAGCAGCTTGGATACGAGGAGCTCCTACGAGCAGTACTTC. Protein product: CASSLDTRSSYEQYF.

The chain joins TRBV27 to TRBJ1-6; 8 bases line up with TRBD1. This CDR3 is 17 amino acids long. Unmatched junction bases numbered 8, after V lost 6 bases and J lost 1 base. Germline V gene data show CDR1 as MNHEY and CDR2 as SMNVEV (reference sequence). The CDR3 protein is CASRDRGHISYNSPLHF. In nucleotides, the CDR3 is TGTGCCAGCAGAGACAGGGGACATATATCCTATAATTCACCCCTCCACTTT.

The CDR3 region has the DNA TGTGCCAGCAGCTCCCTAGCGGGAGGGGTGGTAGAGACCCAGTACTTC. Protein product: CASSSLAGGVVETQYF. The chain employs TRBV5-6 and TRBJ2-5; 12 bases are shared with TRBD2. Germline V gene lookup returns CDR1 SGHDT and CDR2 YYEEEE. The CDR3 has 16 amino acids. The V and J ends lost 3 bases and 4 bases, in that order; junction bases with no gene match: 7.

The chain carries TRBV28 and TRBJ1-5; D unresolved. The CDR3 is made up of 14 amino acids. The germline V and J ends were trimmed by 2 bases and 2 bases, with 7 bases remaining between them. Germline lookup yields CDR1 MDHEN and CDR2 SYDVKM. CDR3 DNA: TGTGCCAGCAGTTTAACCCGGGGCAATCAGCCCCAGCATTTT. Translating it yields CASSLTRGNQPQHF.